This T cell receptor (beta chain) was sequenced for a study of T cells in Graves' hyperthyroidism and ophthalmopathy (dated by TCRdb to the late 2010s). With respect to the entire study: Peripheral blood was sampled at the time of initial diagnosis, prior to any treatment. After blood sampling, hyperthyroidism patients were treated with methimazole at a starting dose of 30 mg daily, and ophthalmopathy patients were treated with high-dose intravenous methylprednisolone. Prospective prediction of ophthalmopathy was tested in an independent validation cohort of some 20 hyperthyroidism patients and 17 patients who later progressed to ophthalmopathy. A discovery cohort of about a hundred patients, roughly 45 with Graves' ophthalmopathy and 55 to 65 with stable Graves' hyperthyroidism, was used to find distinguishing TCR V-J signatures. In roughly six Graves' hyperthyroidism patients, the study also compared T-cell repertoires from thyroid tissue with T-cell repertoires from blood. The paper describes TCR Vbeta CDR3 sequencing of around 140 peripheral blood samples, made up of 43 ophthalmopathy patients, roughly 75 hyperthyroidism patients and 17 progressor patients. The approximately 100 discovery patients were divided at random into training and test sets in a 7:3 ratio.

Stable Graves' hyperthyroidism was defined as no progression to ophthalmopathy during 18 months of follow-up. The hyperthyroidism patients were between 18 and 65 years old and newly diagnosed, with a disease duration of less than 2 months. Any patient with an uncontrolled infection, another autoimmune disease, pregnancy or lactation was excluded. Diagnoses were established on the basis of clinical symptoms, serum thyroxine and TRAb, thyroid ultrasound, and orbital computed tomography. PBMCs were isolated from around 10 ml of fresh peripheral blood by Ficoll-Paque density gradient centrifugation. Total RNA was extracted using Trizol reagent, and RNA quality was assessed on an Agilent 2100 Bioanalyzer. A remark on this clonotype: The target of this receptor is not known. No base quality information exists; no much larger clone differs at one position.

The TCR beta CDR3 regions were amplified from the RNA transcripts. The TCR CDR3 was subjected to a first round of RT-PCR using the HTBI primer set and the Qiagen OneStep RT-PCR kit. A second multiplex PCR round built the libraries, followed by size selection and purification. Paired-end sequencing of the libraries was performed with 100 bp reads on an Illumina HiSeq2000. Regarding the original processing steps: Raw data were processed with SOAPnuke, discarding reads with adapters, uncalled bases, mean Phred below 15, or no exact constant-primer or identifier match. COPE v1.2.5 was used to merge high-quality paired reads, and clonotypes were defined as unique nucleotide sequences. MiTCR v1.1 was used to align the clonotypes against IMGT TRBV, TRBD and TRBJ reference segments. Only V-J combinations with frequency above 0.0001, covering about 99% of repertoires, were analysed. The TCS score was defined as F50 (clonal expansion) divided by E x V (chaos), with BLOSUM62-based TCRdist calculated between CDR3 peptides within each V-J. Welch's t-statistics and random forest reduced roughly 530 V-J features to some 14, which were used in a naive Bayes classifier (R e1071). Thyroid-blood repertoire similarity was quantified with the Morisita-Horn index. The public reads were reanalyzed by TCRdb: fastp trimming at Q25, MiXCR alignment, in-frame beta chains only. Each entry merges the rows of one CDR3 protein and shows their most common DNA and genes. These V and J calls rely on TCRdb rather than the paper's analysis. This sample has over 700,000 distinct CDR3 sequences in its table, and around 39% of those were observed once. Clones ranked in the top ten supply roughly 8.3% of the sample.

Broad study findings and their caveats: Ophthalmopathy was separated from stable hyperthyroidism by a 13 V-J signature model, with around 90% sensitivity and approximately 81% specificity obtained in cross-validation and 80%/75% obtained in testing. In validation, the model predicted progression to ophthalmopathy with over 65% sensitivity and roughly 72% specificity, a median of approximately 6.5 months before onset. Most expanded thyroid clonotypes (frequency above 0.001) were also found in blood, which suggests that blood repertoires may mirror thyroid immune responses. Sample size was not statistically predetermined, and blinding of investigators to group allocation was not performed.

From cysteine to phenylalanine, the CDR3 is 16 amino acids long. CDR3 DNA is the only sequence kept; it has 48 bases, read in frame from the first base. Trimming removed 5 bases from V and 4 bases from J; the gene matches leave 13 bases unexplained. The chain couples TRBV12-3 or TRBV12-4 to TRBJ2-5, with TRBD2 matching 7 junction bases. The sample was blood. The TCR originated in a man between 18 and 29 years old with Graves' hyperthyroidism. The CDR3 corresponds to CASSTGTIGTRETQYF. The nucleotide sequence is TGTGCCAGCAGTACTGGGACTATCGGTACTAGAGAGACCCAGTACTTC.